Presented here are 7 T cell receptor beta chains from one specimen sequenced in a study of T cell responses to AZD1222 COVID-19 vaccine (dated by TCRdb to the early 2020s). The library was made by the immunoSEQ multiplex PCR assay. In its TCRdb copy, this immuneACCESS table keeps in-frame sequences only and misses some clones. Where compared with another copy, unresolved V genes explain less than half of these, and the others have no known cause. This sample is represented by roughly 150,000 clones; 90% to 95% of them were singletons. The top ten hold 2.3% of the sample. In light of the paper, this sample's time point label describes: baseline before first vaccination. The sequences come from peripheral blood, collected on day 0 of AZD1222 vaccination. The receptor source for this set is an adult in good health.

The J gene is TRBJ1-3, the V gene TRBV28; D is perhaps TRBD1 (5 bases). This CDR3 spans 13 amino acids. V lost 7 bases, J lost 9 bases, and 16 bases lay in between. Germline CDR1 is MDHEN and CDR2 is SYDVKM. CDR3 nucleotide sequence: TGTGCCAGCACCACCGGGGGTGTGGGCACCATATATTTT. This translates into CASTTGGVGTIYF.

CDR3 sequence (DNA): TGTGCCAGCAGCTTAGACCCAGGAAAAAACATTCAGTACTTC. Protein product: CASSLDPGKNIQYF. V is TRBV7-2 and J is TRBJ2-4; D not certain. This CDR3 is 14 amino acids long. With 1 base removed from V and 4 bases from J, the gap between germline ends came to 8 bases. CDR1 is SGHTA and CDR2 is FQGNSA in the germline V gene.

This chain joins TRBV13 and TRBJ1-2; the match to TRBD1 covers 7 bases. Trimming took 0 bases from V and 3 from J; bases not matched to a gene: 10. The CDR3 contains 17 residues. Germline lookup yields CDR1 PRHDT and CDR2 FYEKMQ (reference sequence). The CDR3 nucleotides are TGTGCCAGCAGCTTAGGATCCATGGTAGACAGGGACTATGGCTACACCTTC. Its protein is CASSLGSMVDRDYGYTF. Based on the CDR3 plus reference TRBV13 and TRBJ1-2, the full variable domain is AAGVIQSPRHLIKEKRETATLKCYPIPRHDTVYWYQQGPGQDPQFLISFYEKMQSDKGSIPDRFSAQQFSDYHSELNMSSLELGDSALYFCASSLGSMVDRDYGYTFGSGTRLTVV.

The CDR3 region is CASMREGLSYEQYF. CDR3 in DNA: TGTGCCAGCATGCGGGAGGGGCTCTCCTACGAGCAGTACTTC. This chain joins TRBV2 and TRBJ2-7; 9 nucleotides line up with TRBD2. The germline gives CDR1 SNHLY, CDR2 FYNNEI. After removal of 7 bases from V and 0 bases from J, the junction contained 4 bases not matched to a gene. The length of the CDR3 is 14 residues.

The chain uses TRBV7-6 and TRBJ1-1; 7 nucleotides match TRBD1. V was pared by 4 bases and J by 6 bases, with 14 bases of the junction left unmatched. From germline, CDR1 is SGHVS and CDR2 FNYEAQ. This CDR3 is built from 16 residues. The CDR3 sequence is CASSSYRGPSAAEAFF. CDR3 coding DNA: TGTGCCAGCAGCTCGTACAGGGGCCCATCCGCCGCTGAAGCTTTCTTT.

This chain uses TRBV7-9 with TRBJ2-3, with TRBD1 matching 8 bases. Germline V lookup: CDR1 SEHNR, CDR2 FQNEAQ (reference sequence). V gave up 4 bases and J gave up 4 bases; unmatched junction bases: 7. This CDR3 is 15 amino acids long. CDR3 in amino acids: CASSSGGTGADTQYF. Written as DNA, the CDR3 is TGTGCCAGCAGCTCCGGTGGGACAGGCGCAGATACGCAGTATTTT. Drawing the rest from reference TRBV7-9 and TRBJ2-3, the complete variable domain is DTGVSQNPRHKITKRGQNVTFRCDPISEHNRLYWYRQTLGQGPEFLTYFQNEAQLEKSRLLSDRFSAERPKGSFSTLEIQRTEQGDSAMYLCASSSGGTGADTQYFGPGTRLTVL.

V and J are TRBV28 and TRBJ1-2; tentative D call: TRBD1 (5 bases). The germline V gene encodes CDR1 MDHEN and CDR2 SYDVKM. Trimming removed 7 bases from V and 1 base from J, with 16 bases in between. CDR3 length: 15 residues. DNA of the CDR3: TGTGCCAGCACCCCGCGAGGGGTTCATAACTATGGCTACACCTTC. Protein product: CASTPRGVHNYGYTF.